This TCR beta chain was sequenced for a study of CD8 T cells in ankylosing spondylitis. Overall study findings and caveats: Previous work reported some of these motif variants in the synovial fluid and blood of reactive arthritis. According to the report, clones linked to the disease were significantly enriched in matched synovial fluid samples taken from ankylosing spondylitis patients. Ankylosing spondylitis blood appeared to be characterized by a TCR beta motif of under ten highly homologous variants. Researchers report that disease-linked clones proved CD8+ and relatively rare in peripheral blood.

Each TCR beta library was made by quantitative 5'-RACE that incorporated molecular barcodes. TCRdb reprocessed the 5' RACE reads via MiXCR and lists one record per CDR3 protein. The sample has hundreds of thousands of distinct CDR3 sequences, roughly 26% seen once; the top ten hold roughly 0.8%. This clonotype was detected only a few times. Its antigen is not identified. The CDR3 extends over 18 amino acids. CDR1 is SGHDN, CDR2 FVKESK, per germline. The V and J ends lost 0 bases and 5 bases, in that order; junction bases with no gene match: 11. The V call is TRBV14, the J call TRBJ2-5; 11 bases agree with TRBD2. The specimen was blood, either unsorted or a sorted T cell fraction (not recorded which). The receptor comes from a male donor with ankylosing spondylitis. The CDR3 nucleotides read TGTGCCAGCAGCCAAGATTTACTAGCGGGAGACCAAGAGGAGACCCAGTACTTC. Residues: CASSQDLLAGDQEETQYF. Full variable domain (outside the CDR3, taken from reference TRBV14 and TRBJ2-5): EAGVTQFPSHSVIEKGQTVTLRCDPISGHDNLYWYRRVMGKEIKFLLHFVKESKQDESGMPNNRFLAERTGGTYSTLKVQPAELEDSGVYFCASSQDLLAGDQEETQYFGPGTRLLVL.